These T cell receptor beta chains were read from a single sample in a study of blood T cell repertoires in COVID-19. Assay: immunoSEQ multiplex PCR; the TCRdb copy retains only in-frame clones and omits some. The sample lists roughly 100,000 clones; 81% were seen once. The sequenced sample consisted of peripheral blood. The receptors here all came from a woman between 70 and 85 years old with acute or convalescent COVID-19. CDR3s include the opening cysteine and the closing phenylalanine or tryptophan. The D gene is left open where the match is weak. Clone size is shown for a subset of rows, as once, few, many or a class of expanded clone.

D | J | V | size | DNA | CDR3
NA | TRBJ2-7 | TRBV6-1 | NA | TGTGCCAGCAGTGAAAACCGCGGCGATGGATGGGAGCAGTACTTC | CASSENRGDGWEQYF
NA | TRBJ1-2 | TRBV15 | NA | TGTGCCACCAGCAGAGATCTCGCGGTGCCGGATGGCTACACCTTC | CATSRDLAVPDGYTF
TRBD1 | TRBJ1-1 | TRBV7-8 | NA | TGTGCCAGCAGCCCTCTCATATCGACAGGGGGCTTCGAAGCTTTCTTT | CASSPLISTGGFEAFF
TRBD1 | TRBJ1-2 | TRBV28 | NA | TGTGGGACAGGGGGTCGCTATGGCTACACCTTC | CGTGGRYGYTF
TRBD1 | TRBJ1-2 | TRBV2 | once | TGTGCCAGCAGTGGTTGGGACAGAAATAACTATGGCTACACCTTC | CASSGWDRNNYGYTF
NA | TRBJ2-1 | TRBV5-4 | NA | TGTGCCAGCGAGGCAGGGTTGGGCAATGAGCAGTTCTTC | CASEAGLGNEQFF
TRBD1 | TRBJ1-2 | TRBV6-5 | many | TGTGCCAGCAGTTACGAGGGGGCAGGGTATGGCTACACCTTC | CASSYEGAGYGYTF
TRBD1 | TRBJ2-5 | TRBV2 | NA | TGTGCCAGCAGGGAACAGGGGGCATGGACCCAGTACTTC | CASREQGAWTQYF
NA | TRBJ1-5 | TRBV19 | NA | TGTGCCAGTAGTATAGTACGAGGCAATCAGCCCCAGCATTTT | CASSIVRGNQPQHF
TRBD1 | TRBJ1-2 | TRBV11-2 | NA | TGTGCCAGCAGCTTTAGAGTTCAGGGGGCTGATGGCTACACCTTC | CASSFRVQGADGYTF
NA | TRBJ2-5 | TRBV6-6 | NA | TGTGCCAGCAGCGGGGCAGGGGGGGAGACCCAGTACTTC | CASSGAGGETQYF
TRBD1 | TRBJ1-3 | TRBV6-5 | NA | TGTGCCAGCAGTTACGGTGGACAGGGGGTTGGAAACACCATATATTTT | CASSYGGQGVGNTIYF
TRBD2 | TRBJ2-3 | TRBV9 | once | TGTGCCAGCAGCGGGCGACTAGCGGGGAACACAGATACGCAGTATTTT | CASSGRLAGNTDTQYF
NA | TRBJ2-1 | TRBV5-1 | NA | TGCGCCAGCAGCTGGGGGGGCCGGACTAGTGACAATGAGCAGTTCTTC | CASSWGGRTSDNEQFF
TRBD2 | TRBJ2-5 | TRBV10-3 | NA | TGTGCCATCAGTGAGTCGACTAGCGGGGGCTTCGGGACCCAGTACTTC | CAISESTSGGFGTQYF
TRBD1 | TRBJ1-2 | TRBV29-1 | once | TGCAGCGTCCCAGACAGGGAAAATAACTATGGCTACACCTTC | CSVPDRENNYGYTF
NA | TRBJ1-1 | TRBV10-3 | NA | TGTGCCATCAGTGACAGATTGATGGTAGAAGCTTTCTTT | CAISDRLMVEAFF
NA | TRBJ1-3 | TRBV19 | NA | TGTGCCAGTGGCGGAAGGGGGAACTCTGGAAACACCATATATTTT | CASGGRGNSGNTIYF
NA | TRBJ1-2 | TRBV7-8 | NA | TGTGCCAGCAGCTTAGACGGGACAACTAACTATGGCTACACCTTC | CASSLDGTTNYGYTF
TRBD2 | TRBJ2-1 | TRBV12-3/TRBV12-4 | NA | TGTGCCAGCAGTCGCGGACTAGCCCAAGAGCAGTTCTTC | CASSRGLAQEQFF
NA | TRBJ1-3 | TRBV7-2 | NA | TGTGCCAGCAGCCCAGAGGTTTTCTCTGGAAACACCATATATTTT | CASSPEVFSGNTIYF
TRBD1 | TRBJ2-3 | TRBV5-4 | NA | TGTGCCAGCAGCCAGGGACAGGTCCCAGATACGCAGTATTTT | CASSQGQVPDTQYF
TRBD1 | TRBJ1-4 | TRBV19 | NA | TGTGCCAGTAGTACGGGGACAGGAAATGAAAAACTGTTTTTT | CASSTGTGNEKLFF
TRBD1 | TRBJ1-2 | TRBV6-6 | NA | TGTGCCAGCAGTTCCACGGACAGGCGGGGCTATGGCTACACCTTC | CASSSTDRRGYGYTF
TRBD2 | TRBJ2-3 | TRBV4-3 | NA | TGCGCCAGCAGCCAAGAAGCGGGAGAAGGCACAGATACGCAGTATTTT | CASSQEAGEGTDTQYF
NA | TRBJ2-7 | TRBV9 | NA | TGTGCCAGCAGCCCCGAGACGGACCCGGGGTACGAGCAGTACTTC | CASSPETDPGYEQYF
NA | TRBJ1-1 | TRBV6-5 | NA | TGTGCCAGCACCCCCTGGGGAGACACTGAAGCTTTCTTT | CASTPWGDTEAFF
NA | TRBJ1-1 | TRBV5-4 | NA | TGTGCCAGCAGCCCGCCGGAGAAGAACACTGAAGCTTTCTTT | CASSPPEKNTEAFF
NA | TRBJ2-3 | TRBV7-9 | NA | TGTGCCAGCAGTCAGAACGCGGCAGATACGCAGTATTTT | CASSQNAADTQYF
TRBD1 | TRBJ1-1 | TRBV9 | once | TGTGCCAGCAGCGTACTAGCGGGACAGGGGCACACTGAAGCTTTCTTT | CASSVLAGQGHTEAFF
TRBD1 | TRBJ1-2 | TRBV28 | once | TGTGCCAGCAGTTTCGGGGACAGCCCTAACTATGGCTACACCTTC | CASSFGDSPNYGYTF
NA | TRBJ2-7 | TRBV3-1/TRBV3-2 | NA | TGTGCCAGCAGCCGTCCACTTTCCTACGAGCAGTACTTC | CASSRPLSYEQYF
NA | TRBJ1-6 | TRBV4-3 | NA | TGCGCCAGCAGCCAAGGACAGTCTGATCGGTCACCCCTCCACTTT | CASSQGQSDRSPLHF
NA | TRBJ1-2 | TRBV7-2 | NA | TGTGCCAGCAGCTTAGTCTTGGGGGGGAACTACTATGGCTACACCTTC | CASSLVLGGNYYGYTF
NA | TRBJ1-4 | TRBV25-1 | NA | TGTGCCAGCAGTGAATCACCAGGATCAACTAATGAAAAACTGTTTTTT | CASSESPGSTNEKLFF
TRBD2 | TRBJ2-1 | TRBV6-5 | NA | TGTGCCAGCACTCGGGGGGGGGCGCGGCGCAATGAGCAGTTCTTC | CASTRGGARRNEQFF
TRBD2 | TRBJ2-3 | TRBV4-3 | NA | TGCGCCAGCAGCCAAGCCTCTAGCGGTCCCACAGATACGCAGTATTTT | CASSQASSGPTDTQYF
TRBD1 | TRBJ2-1 | TRBV3-1/TRBV3-2 | once | TGTGCCAGCAGCCAGGACAGGGGGCGGAAGCAGTTCTTC | CASSQDRGRKQFF
TRBD1 | TRBJ1-1 | TRBV6-6 | NA | TGTGCCAGCAGTGTTCCTGACAGGGGGACTGAAGCTTTCTTT | CASSVPDRGTEAFF
NA | TRBJ1-4 | TRBV25-1 | NA | TGTGCCAGCAGTGGAACCGGGACATGGGGTGAAAAACTGTTTTTT | CASSGTGTWGEKLFF
TRBD2 | TRBJ2-5 | TRBV6-2/TRBV6-3 | NA | TGTGCCAGCAGTTACTCGACCCCCGTGGCGGGAGGGCCTTGGGAGACCCAGTACTTC | CASSYSTPVAGGPWETQYF
TRBD1 | TRBJ1-2 | TRBV10-3 | few | TGTGCCATCAGTGTCCGGGACAGCTCATATGGCTACACCTTC | CAISVRDSSYGYTF
NA | TRBJ2-3 | TRBV23-1 | NA | TGCGCCAGCAGTCAAAGGGGCAAACCAGATACGCAGTATTTT | CASSQRGKPDTQYF